This TCR beta chain appears in the sequencing data of a study of cytomegalovirus exposure and HLA in healthy donors. As concerns this clone: Its antigen is still unknown.

The PCR employed 60 Vbeta primers together with 13 Jbeta primers. Sequenced by immunoSEQ multiplex PCR; TCRdb stores in-frame clones only, minus some. The profile shows 80,000 to 100,000 clones, roughly 75% of them singletons. Study observations and caveats: CMV serostatus alone was available as immune exposure information.

CDR3 length: 11 amino acids. V shed 5 bases and J 8 bases; nucleotides not matched to a gene: 5. Germline loops: CDR1 GTSNPN, CDR2 SVGIG (reference sequence). The chain employs TRBV30 and TRBJ1-2, with 7 nucleotides matching TRBD1. The sample was PBMCs. This clonotype was sampled from a man in his thirties or forties in good health and CMV-seronegative. The CDR3 DNA sequence: TGTGCCTGGGACAGGGCCCGCGGCTACACCTTC. It translates to CAWDRARGYTF.